This TCR beta chain was sequenced during a study of Ad26.COV2.S vaccination and SARS-CoV-2 variants. Sequencing was performed with immunoSEQ multiplex PCR; in TCRdb, only in-frame clones are kept and a portion is missing. The repertoire holds hundreds of thousands of clones, with approximately 92% as singletons. Germline V CDR1 and CDR2: SGHNT, YYREEE (reference sequence). The CDR3 runs to 17 residues. Trimming cost V 4 bases and J 0 bases, with 19 bases left between them. The treatment denotes: 15 to 20 received Ad26.COV2.S at low or high dose, single or two shots; several received placebo; per-sample allocation not given. Vaccine and placebo recipients were sampled on day 63 after the first injection.

Sequences were derived from peripheral blood, sampled in a trial of Ad26.COV2.S vaccine versus placebo. The clonotype originates from a person aged 18 to 59 who received the Ad26.COV2.S COVID-19 vaccine or a placebo. V usage is TRBV5-4 and J usage is TRBJ1-1; D is uncertain. The CDR3 loop reads CASSQSIFDTMNTEAFF. The CDR3 DNA sequence: TGTGCCAGCAGCCAGTCTATTTTCGACACGATGAACACTGAAGCTTTCTTT.